These 17 T cell receptor beta chains originate from one sample sequenced in a study of Tregs in tolerant kidney transplant recipients. Profiled with immunoSEQ multiplex PCR; TCRdb holds only in-frame clones, not every one. The sample holds 62,000 or so clones, less than 98% seen once. Here the sequenced sample was Tregs from blood, taken before the transplant. Receptor source: a human donor who received a combined kidney and bone marrow transplant.

The chain couples TRBV18 to TRBJ1-1; 7 nucleotides match TRBD1. This CDR3 contains 12 residues. V was clipped by 4 bases and J by 6 bases; unmatched bases: 2. Germline CDR1 and CDR2: KGHSH and LQKENI. The CDR3 loop is CASSRQGSEAFF. CDR3 bases: TGTGCCAGCTCACGACAGGGATCTGAAGCTTTCTTT.

This clone was observed a single time. V usage is TRBV4-3 and J usage is TRBJ2-1, with TRBD2 matching over 8 bases. V lost 0 bases to trimming and J lost 10 bases; unmatched junction nucleotides: 8. Germline V lookup: CDR1 LGHNA, CDR2 YSLEER. This CDR3 contains 15 residues. DNA of the CDR3: TGCGCCAGCAGCCAAGATATCTTAGCGGGGCGAGAGCAGTTCTTC. Amino acids: CASSQDILAGREQFF.

V usage is TRBV19 and J usage is TRBJ2-3; TRBD2 is a possible D gene (6 bases). CDR1 and CDR2 from the germline V gene are LNHDA and SQIVND (reference sequence). The CDR3 covers 16 residues. The V end was cut by 4 bases, the J end by 0 bases, with 14 bases between. The CDR3: CASSRETRGSTDTQYF. The DNA for the CDR3 is TGTGCCAGTAGTAGGGAGACTAGGGGAAGCACAGATACGCAGTATTTT.

The chain uses TRBV5-1 and TRBJ1-2; possible D gene TRBD1, 5 bases. V shed 0 bases and J shed 8 bases, with 17 bases lying between them. The CDR3 runs 15 residues. The germline V gene has CDR1 SGHRS and CDR2 YFSETQ. CDR3 coding DNA: TGCGCCAGCAGCTTGGTGTTGGGGCCGGGTAGAGGCTACACCTTC. Its protein product is CASSLVLGPGRGYTF.

The chain joins TRBV7-9 to TRBJ2-5; the D is unclear. The V and J ends lost 2 bases and 4 bases respectively, with 5 bases between them. The CDR3 runs to 12 residues. Germline V gene lookup returns CDR1 SEHNR and CDR2 FQNEAQ (reference sequence). CDR3: CASSLTVETQYF. CDR3 bases: TGTGCCAGCAGCTTAACAGTAGAGACCCAGTACTTC.

The V gene is TRBV11-3, the J gene TRBJ2-1, with 9 nucleotides matching TRBD2. CDR1 is SGHNT and CDR2 is YENEEA in the germline V gene. With V trimmed by 4 bases and J by 3 bases, 7 bases remained unmatched. The CDR3 totals 16 residues. The CDR3 nucleotides read TGTGCCAGCAGCTCACCCGGGACTAGCAACTACAATGAGCAGTTCTTC. Amino acids: CASSSPGTSNYNEQFF.

The V and J genes are TRBV6-6 and TRBJ2-3; a possible D gene is TRBD2 (7 bases). CDR3 length: 14 residues. V was cut by 3 bases and J by 13 bases, with 20 bases left in between. CDR1 MNHNY and CDR2 SVGAGI come from the germline V gene (reference sequence). DNA of the CDR3: TGTGCCAGCAGTTATGACGGGGGGACAAAAAAGGAGTATTTT. Translation: CASSYDGGTKKEYF.

The chain employs TRBV5-1 and TRBJ1-1, with 10 bases matching TRBD1. This CDR3 is built from 13 residues. V lost 4 bases, J lost 6 bases, and 3 bases stayed unmatched. Germline lookup yields CDR1 SGHRS and CDR2 YFSETQ. CDR3 coding DNA: TGCGCCAGCAGCCAAGGGACAGGGGCTGAAGCTTTCTTT. Residues: CASSQGTGAEAFF.

This clone has just one count. The chain combines TRBV12-2 with TRBJ2-2; TRBD2 is the table's D call, not checked against the DNA. TRBV12-2 is tagged as a pseudogene. CDR3 length: 17 amino acids. The CDR3 DNA reads as TGTGCAAGTCGCTTAGCGCTCTTAGAGCCCCACCCCGGGGAGCTGTTTTTT. It codes for CASRLALLEPHPGELFF.

This chain joins TRBV7-9 and TRBJ2-7; 10 bases line up with TRBD1. CDR1 SEHNR and CDR2 FQNEAQ come from the germline V gene (reference sequence). CDR3 length: 14 residues. With V trimmed by 7 bases and J by 2 bases, 5 bases remained unmatched. The CDR3 region has the DNA TGTGCCAGCATCCCCGGGACAGGGGCCTACGAGCAGTACTTC. This gives the protein CASIPGTGAYEQYF.

The chain recombines TRBV7-8 with TRBJ1-1, with D possibly TRBD1 on 5 matching bases. V shed 5 bases and J shed 1 base, with 14 bases lying between them. The CDR3 covers 15 residues. CDR1 is SGHVS and CDR2 is FQNEAQ in the germline V gene. The CDR3 sequence: CASSPRQRQNTEAFF. As DNA, the CDR3 is TGTGCCAGCAGCCCCCGACAGAGACAGAACACTGAAGCTTTCTTT.

The chain couples TRBV6-5 to TRBJ2-5, with TRBD2 identical over 11 bases. TRBJ2-7 matches the DNA end more closely, so the J call is doubtful. Germline CDR1 is MNHEY and CDR2 is SVGAGI. The CDR3 totals 15 residues. Here the CDR3 DNA reads TGTGCCAGCAGTTTAGCGGGGGGGAGCTCCTACGAGCAGTACTTC. Translating it yields CASSLAGGSSYEQYF.

V and J are TRBV27 and TRBJ1-1, with 7 bases lining up with TRBD1. With 3 bases clipped from V and 2 bases from J, the junction kept 6 bases outside the gene matches. Per the germline V gene, CDR1 is MNHEY and CDR2 is SMNVEV (reference sequence). The CDR3 totals 15 residues. The DNA for the CDR3 is TGTGCCAGCAGTTTCGACCGGGACAGTAACACTGAAGCTTTCTTT. Protein sequence: CASSFDRDSNTEAFF.

The gene calls are TRBV11-2 and TRBJ2-3; maybe TRBD1 (6 bases). The CDR3 sequence is 12 residues long. CDR1 is SGHAT and CDR2 is FQNNGV in the germline V gene. Trimming took off 2 bases at V and 7 bases at J, with 7 bases between the two ends. The CDR3 DNA sequence: TGTGCCAGCAGCTTACAGGGGAATACGCAGTATTTT. It encodes CASSLQGNTQYF.

CDR3 nucleotides: TGTGCCAGCAGTTACTTTCAGGGGGCTTCCAATCAGCCCCAGCATTTT. Translation gives CASSYFQGASNQPQHF. The chain recombines TRBV6-6 with TRBJ1-5; TRBD1 matches at 8 bases. This CDR3 is built from 16 residues. Germline lookup yields CDR1 MNHNY and CDR2 SVGAGI (reference sequence). Unmatched junction bases numbered 5, after V lost 1 base and J lost 3 bases.

The chain links TRBV4-1 to TRBJ1-4, with D perhaps matching TRBD1 (6 bases). The germline V and J ends were trimmed by 2 bases and 5 bases, with 18 bases remaining between them. Germline CDR1 MGHRA, CDR2 YSYEKL. The CDR3 covers 17 residues. The CDR3 nucleotides read TGCGCCAGCAGCCAATCGTGGGGGCGGCGTGGAAATGAAAAACTGTTTTTT. Amino acid sequence: CASSQSWGRRGNEKLFF.

This chain links TRBV13 with TRBJ2-7; 9 bases agree with TRBD1. Germline V gene sequence: CDR1 PRHDT, CDR2 FYEKMQ (reference sequence). J gave up 6 bases and V 5 bases, and 8 bases lay outside the gene matches. The CDR3 runs 14 residues. This CDR3 is CASSNRDREGEQYF. CDR3 sequence (DNA): TGTGCCAGCAGCAACCGGGACAGGGAGGGCGAGCAGTACTTC.